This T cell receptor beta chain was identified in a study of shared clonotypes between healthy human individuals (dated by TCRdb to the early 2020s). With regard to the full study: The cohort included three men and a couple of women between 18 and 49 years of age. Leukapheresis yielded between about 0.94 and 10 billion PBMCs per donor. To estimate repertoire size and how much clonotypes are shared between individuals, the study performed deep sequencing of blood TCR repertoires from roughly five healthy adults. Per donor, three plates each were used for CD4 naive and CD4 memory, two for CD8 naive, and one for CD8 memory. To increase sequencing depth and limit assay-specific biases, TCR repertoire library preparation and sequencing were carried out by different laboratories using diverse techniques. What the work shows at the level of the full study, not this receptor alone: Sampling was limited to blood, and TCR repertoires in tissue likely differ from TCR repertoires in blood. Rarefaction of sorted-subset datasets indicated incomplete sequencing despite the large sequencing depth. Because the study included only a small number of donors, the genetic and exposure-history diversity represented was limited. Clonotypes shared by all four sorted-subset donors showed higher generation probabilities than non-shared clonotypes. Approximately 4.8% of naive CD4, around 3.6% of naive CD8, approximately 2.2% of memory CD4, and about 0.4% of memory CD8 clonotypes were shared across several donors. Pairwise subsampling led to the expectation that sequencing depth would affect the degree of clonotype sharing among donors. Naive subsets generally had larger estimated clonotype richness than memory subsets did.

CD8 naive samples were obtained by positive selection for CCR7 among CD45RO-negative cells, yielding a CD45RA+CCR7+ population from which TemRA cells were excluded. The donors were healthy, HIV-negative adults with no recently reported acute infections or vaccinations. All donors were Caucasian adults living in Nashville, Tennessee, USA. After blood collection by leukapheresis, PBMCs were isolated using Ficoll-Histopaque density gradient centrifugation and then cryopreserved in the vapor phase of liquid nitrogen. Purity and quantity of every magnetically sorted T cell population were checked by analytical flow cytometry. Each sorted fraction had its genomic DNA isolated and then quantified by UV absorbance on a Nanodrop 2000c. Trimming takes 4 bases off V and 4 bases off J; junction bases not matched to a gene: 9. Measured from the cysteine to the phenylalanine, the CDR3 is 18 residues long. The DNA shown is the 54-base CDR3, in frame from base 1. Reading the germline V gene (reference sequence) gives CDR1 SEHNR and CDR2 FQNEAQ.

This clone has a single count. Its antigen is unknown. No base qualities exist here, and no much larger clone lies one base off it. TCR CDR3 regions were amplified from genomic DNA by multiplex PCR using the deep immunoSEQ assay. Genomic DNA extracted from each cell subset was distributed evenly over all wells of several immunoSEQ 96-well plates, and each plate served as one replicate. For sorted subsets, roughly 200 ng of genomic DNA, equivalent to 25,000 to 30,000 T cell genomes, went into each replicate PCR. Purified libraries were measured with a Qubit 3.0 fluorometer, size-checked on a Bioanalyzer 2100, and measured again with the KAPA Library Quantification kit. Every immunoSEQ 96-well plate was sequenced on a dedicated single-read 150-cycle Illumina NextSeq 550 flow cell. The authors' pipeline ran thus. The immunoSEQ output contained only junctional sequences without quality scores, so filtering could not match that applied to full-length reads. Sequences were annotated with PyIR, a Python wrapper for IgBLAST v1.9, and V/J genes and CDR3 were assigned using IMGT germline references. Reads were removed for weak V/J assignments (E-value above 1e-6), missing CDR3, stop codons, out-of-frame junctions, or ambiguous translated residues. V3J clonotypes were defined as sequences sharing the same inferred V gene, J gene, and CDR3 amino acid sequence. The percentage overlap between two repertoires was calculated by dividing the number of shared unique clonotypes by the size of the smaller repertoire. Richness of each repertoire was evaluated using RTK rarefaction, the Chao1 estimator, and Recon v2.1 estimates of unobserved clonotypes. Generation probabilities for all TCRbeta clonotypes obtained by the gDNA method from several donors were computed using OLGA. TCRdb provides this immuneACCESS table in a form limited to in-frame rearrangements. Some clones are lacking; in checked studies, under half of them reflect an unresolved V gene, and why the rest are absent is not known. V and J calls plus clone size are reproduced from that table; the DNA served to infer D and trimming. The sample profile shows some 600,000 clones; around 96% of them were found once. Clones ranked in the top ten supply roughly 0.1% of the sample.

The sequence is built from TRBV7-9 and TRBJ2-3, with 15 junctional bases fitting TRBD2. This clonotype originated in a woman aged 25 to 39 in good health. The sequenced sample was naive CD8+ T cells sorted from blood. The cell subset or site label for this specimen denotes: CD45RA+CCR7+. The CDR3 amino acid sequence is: CASSSPGLAGGDADTQYF. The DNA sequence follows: TGTGCCAGCAGCTCGCCGGGACTAGCGGGAGGAGATGCAGATACGCAGTATTTT.